Detailed here is one T cell receptor (beta chain). Its antigen is still unknown. The record has no base qualities; no much larger clone is one base away. The data are from a study of blood T cell repertoires in COVID-19 (dated by TCRdb to about 2020). Turning to the overall study: Samples covering the acute and convalescent phases of COVID-19 were provided by collaborators in the United States, Italy and Spain. The material from the prospective study consisted of cDNA or gDNA derived from T cells, B-cell-depleted T cells, or PBMCs. The dataset comprised deeply sampled blood TCRbeta repertoires from subjects exposed to, actively infected with, or recovered from COVID-19. The repertoires were made available in a free public database intended to serve as a resource for research on the immune response to SARS-CoV-2. The samples were drawn from two sources: the first 160 participants of the ongoing ImmuneRACE study, and 1,200 or so subjects contributed by 6 global collaborators. Sample metadata almost always included a de-identified subject ID, COVID-19 status, age in years and sex. Where available, HLA class I and class II types were obtained from metadata supplied by the sample provider rather than from assay-based typing. Study-level results and caveats: How much clinical and demographic metadata was included differed by source and by participant, and the metadata was provided uncurated.

TCRbeta CDR3 regions were amplified from genomic DNA using the immunoSEQ Assay, a bias-controlled multiplex PCR. In the authors' own workflow: Nucleated cell counts per sample were estimated from amplification of reference gene primers within the assay. To quantify the absolute abundance of each unique TCRbeta CDR3 rearrangement, sequence reads were collapsed and filtered. For each sample, productive Simpson clonality was calculated by taking the square root of Simpson's diversity index across productive rearrangements. Here the immuneACCESS table is served through TCRdb, limited to in-frame sequences with V and J called. Missing clones are a known gap in these copies; in checked studies unresolved V genes cover under half, and the rest lacks a known reason. The D gene and trimming were derived from the DNA, and the V and J assignments and clone size from that table. The sample data list tens of thousands of clones, and 89% of these were observed just once. The top ten hold 4.5% to 6.5% of the sample.

One collaborating source in Seattle enrolled patients while the patients were actively infected and followed the patients over time throughout the course of disease. Each collaborating institution followed its own protocols to collect whole blood in K2EDTA tubes. For TCRbeta analysis, collaborators shipped samples as frozen whole blood, isolated PBMCs, or DNA extracted from either of those sample types. Sequenced: peripheral blood. This TCR was sampled from a man aged 55 to 70 with COVID-19, enrolled during active disease.

The CDR3 protein sequence reads: CASTLGSGTGELFF. At the DNA level, the sequence is TGTGCCAGCACGCTCGGGAGCGGGACCGGGGAGCTGTTTTTT. The V and J genes are TRBV7-8 and TRBJ2-2, with TRBD2 as a weak D call on 6 bases. According to the germline V gene, CDR1 reads SGHVS and CDR2 reads FQNEAQ. V was cut back by 7 bases and J by 5 bases, leaving a gap of 14 bases between them. Including cysteine and phenylalanine, the CDR3 has 14 amino acids. The sequence is cut down to CDR3 DNA, 42 bases in frame from base 1.